The clone carrying this T cell receptor beta chain was recorded once. The source of the sample is a study of blood T cell repertoires in COVID-19. At the level of the study: COVID-19 samples collected from the United States, Italy and Spain covered acute and convalescent phases.

Germline V gene sequence: CDR1 SGHTA, CDR2 FQGNSA. Trimming shortened V by 5 bases and J by 6 bases, and 11 bases separated the two germline ends. CDR3 size: 13 residues. Sequencing was performed with immunoSEQ multiplex PCR; in TCRdb, only in-frame clones are kept and a portion is missing. The sample lists 130,000 to 150,000 clones; over 70% were seen once. This rearrangement joins TRBV7-2 to TRBJ1-5; D unresolved. What was sequenced was peripheral blood. This receptor was obtained from a man between 50 and 59 years old who had recovered from COVID-19. CDR3 bases: TGTGCCAGCAGCGCCGACAATATTCAGCCCCAGCATTTT. Translation gives CASSADNIQPQHF.